This T cell receptor (beta chain) derives from a study of blood T cell repertoires in COVID-19. Study at large: Material from acute and convalescent COVID-19 was sourced from the United States, Italy and Spain. In each case, the material was cDNA or gDNA derived from T cells, B-cell-depleted T cells, or PBMCs.

The table came from immunoSEQ multiplex PCR; TCRdb's copy has only in-frame clones and leaves some out. The sample shows 280,000 or so clones, 83% of them seen only once. This sequence was found in a woman in her forties or fifties who had recovered from COVID-19. Source material: peripheral blood.

The CDR3 DNA sequence: TGCGCCAGCAGCCATCAAGGAAGGGACCGGAGGGCAGATACGCAGTATTTT. It translates to CASSHQGRDRRADTQYF. The J gene is TRBJ2-3, the V gene TRBV4-1, with a possible D match to TRBD2 (6 bases). With 3 bases removed from V and 4 bases from J, the gap between germline ends came to 20 bases. The CDR3 is 17 residues long. Germline V gives CDR1 MGHRA, CDR2 YSYEKL.